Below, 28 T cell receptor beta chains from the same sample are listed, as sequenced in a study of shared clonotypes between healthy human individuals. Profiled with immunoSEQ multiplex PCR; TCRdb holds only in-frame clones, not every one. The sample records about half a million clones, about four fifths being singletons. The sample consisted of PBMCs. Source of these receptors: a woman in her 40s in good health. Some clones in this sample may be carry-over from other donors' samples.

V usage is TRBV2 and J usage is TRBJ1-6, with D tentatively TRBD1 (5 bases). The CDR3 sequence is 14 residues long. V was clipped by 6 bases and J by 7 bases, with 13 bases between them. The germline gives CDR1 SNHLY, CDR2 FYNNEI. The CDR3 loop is CASRRGLGNSPLHF. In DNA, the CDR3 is TGTGCCAGCAGACGGGGCTTAGGCAATTCACCCCTCCACTTT.

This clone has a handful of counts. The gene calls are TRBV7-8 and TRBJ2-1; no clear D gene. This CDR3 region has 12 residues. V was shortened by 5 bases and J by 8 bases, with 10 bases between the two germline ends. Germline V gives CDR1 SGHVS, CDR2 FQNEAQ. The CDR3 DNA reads TGTGCCAGCAGCCCTGGACGGGATGAGCAGTTCTTC. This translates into CASSPGRDEQFF.

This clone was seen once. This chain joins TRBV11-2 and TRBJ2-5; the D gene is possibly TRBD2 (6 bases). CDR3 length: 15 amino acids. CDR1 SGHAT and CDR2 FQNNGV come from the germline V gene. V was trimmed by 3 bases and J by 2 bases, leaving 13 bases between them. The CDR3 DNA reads TGTGCCAGCAGCTTGGCCGGGGGTGGGCAAGAGACCCAGTACTTC. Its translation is CASSLAGGGQETQYF.

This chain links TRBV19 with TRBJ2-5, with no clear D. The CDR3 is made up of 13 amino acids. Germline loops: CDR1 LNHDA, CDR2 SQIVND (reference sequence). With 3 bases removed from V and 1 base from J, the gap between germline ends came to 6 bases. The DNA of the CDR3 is TGTGCCAGTAGTATCAGGCCCCAAGAGACCCAGTACTTC. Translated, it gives CASSIRPQETQYF.

The CDR3 DNA sequence: TGTGCCAGTATTCCGTCCACCGGCGTCACCGGGGAGCTGTTTTTT. Its protein product is CASIPSTGVTGELFF. The rearrangement joins TRBV19 to TRBJ2-2, with D unclear. This CDR3 has 15 residues. Per germline, CDR1 LNHDA and CDR2 SQIVND (reference sequence). V was shortened by 7 bases and J by 4 bases, with 16 bases between the two germline ends.

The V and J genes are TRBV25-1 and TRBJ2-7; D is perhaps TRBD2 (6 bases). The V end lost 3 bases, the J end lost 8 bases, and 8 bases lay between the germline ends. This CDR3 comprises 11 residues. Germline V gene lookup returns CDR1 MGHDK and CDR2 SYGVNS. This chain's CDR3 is CASSEGGKQYF. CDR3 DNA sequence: TGTGCCAGCAGTGAGGGGGGAAAGCAGTACTTC.

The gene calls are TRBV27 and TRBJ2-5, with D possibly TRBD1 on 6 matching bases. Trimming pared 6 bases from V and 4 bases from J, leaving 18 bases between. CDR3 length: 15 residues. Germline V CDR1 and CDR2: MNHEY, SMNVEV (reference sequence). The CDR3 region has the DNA TGTGCCAGCAGACCGATAGCAAGAGGGGGAGAGACCCAGTACTTC. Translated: CASRPIARGGETQYF.

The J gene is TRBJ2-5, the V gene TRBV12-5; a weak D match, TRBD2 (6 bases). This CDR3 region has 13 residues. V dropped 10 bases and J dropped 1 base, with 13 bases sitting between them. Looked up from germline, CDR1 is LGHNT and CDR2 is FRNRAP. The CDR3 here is CATSASAQETQYF. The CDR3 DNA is TGTGCTACCAGCGCTAGCGCCCAAGAGACCCAGTACTTC. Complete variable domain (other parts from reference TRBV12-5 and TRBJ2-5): DARVTQTPRHKVTEMGQEVTMRCQPILGHNTVFWYRQTMMQGLELLAYFRNRAPLDDSGMPKDRFSAEMPDATLATLKIQPSEPRDSAVYFCATSASAQETQYFGPGTRLLVL.

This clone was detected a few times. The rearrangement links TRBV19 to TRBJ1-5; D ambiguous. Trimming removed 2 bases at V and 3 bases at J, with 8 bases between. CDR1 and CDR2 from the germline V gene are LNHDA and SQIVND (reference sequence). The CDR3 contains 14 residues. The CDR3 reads CASSIQTFNQPQHF. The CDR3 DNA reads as TGTGCCAGTAGTATACAGACCTTCAATCAGCCCCAGCATTTT.

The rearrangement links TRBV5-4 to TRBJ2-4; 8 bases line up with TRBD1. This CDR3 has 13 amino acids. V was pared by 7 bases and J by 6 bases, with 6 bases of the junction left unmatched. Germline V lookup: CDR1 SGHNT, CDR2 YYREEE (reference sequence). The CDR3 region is CASGNRGTNIQYF. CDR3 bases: TGTGCCAGCGGGAACAGGGGGACAAACATTCAGTACTTC.

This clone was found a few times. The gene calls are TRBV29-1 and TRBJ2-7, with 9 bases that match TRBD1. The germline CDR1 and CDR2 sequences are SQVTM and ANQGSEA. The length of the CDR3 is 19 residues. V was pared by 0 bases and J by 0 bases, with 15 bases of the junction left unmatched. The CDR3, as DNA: TGCAGCGTTGAAGACGCCCCCCGGACAGGGGACCCGAGCTCCTACGAGCAGTACTTC. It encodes CSVEDAPRTGDPSSYEQYF.

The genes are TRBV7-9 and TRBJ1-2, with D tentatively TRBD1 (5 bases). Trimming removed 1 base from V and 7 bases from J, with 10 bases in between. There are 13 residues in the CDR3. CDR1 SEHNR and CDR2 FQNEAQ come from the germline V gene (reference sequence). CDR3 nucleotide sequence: TGTGCCAGCAGCTTAGACAGGACGGGTGGCTACACCTTC. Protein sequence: CASSLDRTGGYTF.

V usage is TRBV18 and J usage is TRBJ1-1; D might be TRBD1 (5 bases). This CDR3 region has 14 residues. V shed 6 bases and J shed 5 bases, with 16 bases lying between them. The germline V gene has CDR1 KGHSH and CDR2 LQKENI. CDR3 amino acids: CASSPGAVRTEAFF. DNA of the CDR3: TGTGCCAGCTCCCCCGGGGCGGTGAGGACTGAAGCTTTCTTT. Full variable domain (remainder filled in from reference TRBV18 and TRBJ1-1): NAGVMQNPRHLVRRRGQEARLRCSPMKGHSHVYWYRQLPEEGLKFMVYLQKENIIDESGMPKERFSAEFPKEGPSILRIQQVVRGDSAAYFCASSPGAVRTEAFFGQGTRLTVV.

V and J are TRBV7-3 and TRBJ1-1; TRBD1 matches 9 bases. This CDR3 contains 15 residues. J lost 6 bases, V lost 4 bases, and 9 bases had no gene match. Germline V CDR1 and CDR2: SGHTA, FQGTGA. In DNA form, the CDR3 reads TGTGCCAGCAGCTCAGACAGGGGGAGTTTCGCTGAAGCTTTCTTT. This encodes CASSSDRGSFAEAFF.

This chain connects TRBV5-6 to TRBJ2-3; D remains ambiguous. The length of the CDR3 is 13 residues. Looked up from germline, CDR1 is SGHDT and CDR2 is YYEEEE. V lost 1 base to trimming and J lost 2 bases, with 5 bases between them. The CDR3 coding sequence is TGTGCCAGCAGCTTGCCAGACACAGATACGCAGTATTTT. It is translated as CASSLPDTDTQYF.

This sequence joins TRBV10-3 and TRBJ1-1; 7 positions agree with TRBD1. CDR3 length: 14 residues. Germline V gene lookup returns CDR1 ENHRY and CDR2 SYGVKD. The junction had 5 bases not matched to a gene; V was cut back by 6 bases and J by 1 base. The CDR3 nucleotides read TGTGCCATCAGCGAACAGGGGACGAACACTGAAGCTTTCTTT. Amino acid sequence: CAISEQGTNTEAFF.

The DNA for the CDR3 is TGTGCCAGCGCTAGAGACAGCAACACTGAAGCTTTCTTT. Residues: CASARDSNTEAFF. The chain has TRBV2 and TRBJ1-1; D might be TRBD1 (5 bases). This CDR3 has 13 amino acids. V lost 8 bases to trimming and J lost 2 bases, with 12 bases between them. Germline CDR1 is SNHLY and CDR2 is FYNNEI.

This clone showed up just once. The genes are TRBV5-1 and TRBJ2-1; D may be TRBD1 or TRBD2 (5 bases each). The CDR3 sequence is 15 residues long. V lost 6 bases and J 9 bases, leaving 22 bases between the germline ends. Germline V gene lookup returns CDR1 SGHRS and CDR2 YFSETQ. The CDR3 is CASTVDPGSSGEQFF. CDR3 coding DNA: TGCGCCAGCACGGTCGATCCAGGGTCGAGCGGTGAGCAGTTCTTC. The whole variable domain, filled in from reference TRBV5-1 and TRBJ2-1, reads KAGVTQTPRYLIKTRGQQVTLSCSPISGHRSVSWYQQTPGQGLQFLFEYFSETQRNKGNFPGRFSGRQFSNSRSEMNVSTLELGDSALYLCASTVDPGSSGEQFFGPGTRLTVL.

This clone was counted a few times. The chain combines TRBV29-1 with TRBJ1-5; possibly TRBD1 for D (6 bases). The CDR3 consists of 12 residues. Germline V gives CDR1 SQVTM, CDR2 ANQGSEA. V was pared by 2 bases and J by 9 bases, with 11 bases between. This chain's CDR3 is CSVEQGSGPQHF. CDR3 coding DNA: TGCAGCGTTGAACAGGGGTCAGGGCCCCAGCATTTT. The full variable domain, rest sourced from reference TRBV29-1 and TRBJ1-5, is SAVISQKPSRDICQRGTSLTIQCQVDSQVTMMFWYRQQPGQSLTLIATANQGSEATYESGFVIDKFPISRPNLTFSTLTVSNMSPEDSSIYLCSVEQGSGPQHFGDGTRLSIL.

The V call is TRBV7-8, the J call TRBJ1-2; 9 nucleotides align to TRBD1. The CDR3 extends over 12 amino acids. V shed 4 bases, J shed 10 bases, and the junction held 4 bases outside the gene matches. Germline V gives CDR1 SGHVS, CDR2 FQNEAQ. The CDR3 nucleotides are TGTGCCAGCAGCTCGGACAGGGGTCCCTACACCTTC. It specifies CASSSDRGPYTF.

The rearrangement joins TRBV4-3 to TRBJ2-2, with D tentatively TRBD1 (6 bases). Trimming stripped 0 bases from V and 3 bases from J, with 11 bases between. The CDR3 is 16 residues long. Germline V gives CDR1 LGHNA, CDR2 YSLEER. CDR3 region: CASSQDEGVDTGELFF. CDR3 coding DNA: TGCGCCAGCAGCCAAGACGAGGGGGTGGACACCGGGGAGCTGTTTTTT.

The CDR3 protein is CASSPLRGVGEKLFF. The CDR3 nucleotides are TGTGCCAGCAGCCCCCTTAGGGGCGTGGGGGAAAAACTGTTTTTT. The chain employs TRBV7-3 and TRBJ1-4; possible D gene TRBD1, 5 bases. Looked up from germline, CDR1 is SGHTA and CDR2 is FQGTGA. The CDR3 length is 15 residues. Trimming took off 5 bases at V and 8 bases at J, with 18 bases between the two ends. Drawing the rest from reference TRBV7-3 and TRBJ1-4, the complete variable domain is GAGVSQTPSNKVTEKGKYVELRCDPISGHTALYWYRQSLGQGPEFLIYFQGTGAADDSGLPNDRFFAVRPEGSVSTLKIQRTERGDSAVYLCASSPLRGVGEKLFFGSGTQLSVL.

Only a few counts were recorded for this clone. CDR3 bases: TGCGCCAGCAGCCCTATATTCTCCCTCGGCCGGGACAAGTCCCCCGCTAACTATGGCTACACCTTC. This gives the protein CASSPIFSLGRDKSPANYGYTF. This chain links TRBV5-1 with TRBJ1-2, with D possibly TRBD1 on 6 matching bases. The CDR3 loop spans 22 amino acids. V gave up 4 bases and J gave up 0 bases, with 34 bases separating them. The germline V gene encodes CDR1 SGHRS and CDR2 YFSETQ.

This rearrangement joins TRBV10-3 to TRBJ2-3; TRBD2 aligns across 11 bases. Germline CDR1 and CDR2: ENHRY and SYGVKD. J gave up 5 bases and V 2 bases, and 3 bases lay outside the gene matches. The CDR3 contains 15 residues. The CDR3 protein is CAISELAGGVDTQYF. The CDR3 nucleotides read TGTGCCATCAGTGAGCTAGCGGGAGGTGTAGATACGCAGTATTTT.

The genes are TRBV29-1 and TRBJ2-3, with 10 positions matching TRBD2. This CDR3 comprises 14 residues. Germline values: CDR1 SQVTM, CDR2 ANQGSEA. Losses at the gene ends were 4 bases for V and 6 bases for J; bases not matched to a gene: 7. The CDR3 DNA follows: TGCAGCGTTGCCCTTAGCGGGAGGCCCGATACGCAGTATTTT. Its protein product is CSVALSGRPDTQYF.

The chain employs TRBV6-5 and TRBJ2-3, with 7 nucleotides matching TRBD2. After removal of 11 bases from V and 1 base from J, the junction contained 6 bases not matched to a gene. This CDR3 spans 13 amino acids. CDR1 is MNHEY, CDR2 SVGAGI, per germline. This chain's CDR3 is CACRAGGTDTQYF. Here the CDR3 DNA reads TGTGCCTGCCGCGCGGGAGGCACAGATACGCAGTATTTT.

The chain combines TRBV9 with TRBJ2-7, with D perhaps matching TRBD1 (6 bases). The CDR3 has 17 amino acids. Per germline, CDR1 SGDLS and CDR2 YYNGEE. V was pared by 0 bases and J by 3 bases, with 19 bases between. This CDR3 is CASSVEQGLAVYYEQYF. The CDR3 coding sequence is TGTGCCAGCAGCGTAGAACAGGGCCTCGCTGTATACTACGAGCAGTACTTC.

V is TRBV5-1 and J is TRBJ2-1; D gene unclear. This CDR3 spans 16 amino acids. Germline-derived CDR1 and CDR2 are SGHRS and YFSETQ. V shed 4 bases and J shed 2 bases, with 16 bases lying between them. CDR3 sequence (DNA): TGCGCCAGCAGCAAGTGGCCCCGAGGCACCTACAATGAGCAGTTCTTC. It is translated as CASSKWPRGTYNEQFF. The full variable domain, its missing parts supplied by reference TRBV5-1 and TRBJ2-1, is KAGVTQTPRYLIKTRGQQVTLSCSPISGHRSVSWYQQTPGQGLQFLFEYFSETQRNKGNFPGRFSGRQFSNSRSEMNVSTLELGDSALYLCASSKWPRGTYNEQFFGPGTRLTVL.